Following are 25 T cell receptor beta chains from one sample sequenced in a study of OX40 agonist ivuxolimab in advanced cancers. Measured with immunoSEQ multiplex PCR; TCRdb has only the in-frame clones, and not every one. The table includes approximately 70,000 clones, roughly nine tenths detected once. The source was CD4+ or CD8+ T cells sorted from blood, collected in a trial of the OX40 agonist ivuxolimab. The receptors stem from an adult with an advanced solid tumor such as melanoma, head and neck, liver or kidney cancer.

The V and J genes are TRBV7-9 and TRBJ1-4; D is undetermined. This CDR3 has 15 amino acids. The germline V gene has CDR1 SEHNR and CDR2 FQNEAQ (reference sequence). Trimming left V 5 bases short and J 1 base short, with 11 bases between. CDR3 in DNA: TGTGCCAGCAGCCCGCGGCGGGGAACTAATGAAAAACTGTTTTTT. Its protein is CASSPRRGTNEKLFF.

V gene TRBV30 combines with J gene TRBJ1-3; a weak D match, TRBD1 (5 bases). CDR1 is GTSNPN and CDR2 is SVGIG in the germline V gene (reference sequence). The CDR3 loop spans 15 amino acids. The V end was cut by 2 bases, the J end by 4 bases, with 15 bases between. The CDR3 loop reads CAWSPGPGQGNTIYF. In nucleotides, the CDR3 is TGTGCCTGGAGTCCGGGACCCGGTCAGGGAAACACCATATATTTT. The variable domain in full, with the rest retrieved from reference TRBV30 and TRBJ1-3, is SQTIHQWPATLVQPVGSPLSLECTVEGTSNPNLYWYRQAAGRGLQLLFYSVGIGQISSEVPQNLSASRPQDRQFILSSKKLLLSDSGFYLCAWSPGPGQGNTIYFGEGSWLTVV.

The chain employs TRBV11-3 and TRBJ2-7; TRBD2 might be the D (5 bases). The germline V gene has CDR1 SGHNT and CDR2 YENEEA. With 3 bases removed from V and 0 bases from J, the gap between germline ends came to 18 bases. The CDR3 has 17 amino acids. The CDR3 DNA follows: TGTGCCAGCAGCTTTCCTTTCGGGGTACCAAGCTCCTACGAGCAGTACTTC. Translating gives CASSFPFGVPSSYEQYF.

CDR3 DNA: TGTGCCAGCAGCTTGATGGCGGCGGATACGCAGTATTTT. Protein: CASSLMAADTQYF. The chain couples TRBV5-4 to TRBJ2-3, with D unresolved. In germline, CDR1 is SGHNT, CDR2 YYREEE (reference sequence). Trimming stripped 1 base from V and 6 bases from J, with 9 bases between. The CDR3 totals 13 residues.

The rearrangement uses TRBV6-5 and TRBJ1-2; 8 nucleotides agree with TRBD1. In germline, CDR1 is MNHEY, CDR2 SVGAGI. The V and J ends lost 5 bases and 5 bases, in that order; junction bases with no gene match: 7. The CDR3 length is 14 residues. CDR3: CASSRDRSRYGYTF. The CDR3 bases are TGTGCCAGCAGTAGGGACAGGTCACGATATGGCTACACCTTC.

The sample holds a few counts of this clone. Here the CDR3 reads CASTLLSRWLHEQYF. The DNA of the CDR3 is TGTGCCAGCACACTTCTCTCCAGGTGGCTGCACGAGCAGTACTTC. This sequence joins TRBV6-1 and TRBJ2-7; D gene uncertain. The germline V gene encodes CDR1 MNHNS and CDR2 SASEGT. The CDR3 length is 15 residues. V shed 7 bases and J shed 5 bases, with 21 bases lying between them.

The chain has TRBV15 and TRBJ2-7; 8 nucleotides match TRBD2. Per germline, CDR1 LNHNV and CDR2 YYDKDF (reference sequence). The ends lost 6 bases at V and 3 bases at J; junction bases unmatched: 7. This CDR3 is built from 14 residues. In DNA, the CDR3 is TGTGCCACCAGAGGCGGGGGGTGGGTCTACGAGCAGTACTTC. Protein: CATRGGGWVYEQYF.

This chain connects TRBV19 to TRBJ2-6; tentatively, D is TRBD2 (5 bases). Germline CDR1 LNHDA, CDR2 SQIVND (reference sequence). The CDR3 consists of 15 residues. V gave up 6 bases and J gave up 0 bases, with 9 bases separating them. CDR3 sequence: CASRTGYSGANVLTF. CDR3 coding DNA: TGTGCCAGTAGGACGGGGTACTCTGGGGCCAACGTCCTGACTTTC.

The V gene is TRBV30, the J gene TRBJ2-1, with 8 bases identical to TRBD2. This CDR3 has 14 amino acids. J was trimmed by 5 bases and V by 2 bases; bases with no gene match: 5. The V gene's germline CDR1 is GTSNPN and CDR2 SVGIG (reference sequence). The CDR3 region has the DNA TGTGCCTGGAGTAGCGGGGGCCTTAACAATGAGCAGTTCTTC. It encodes CAWSSGGLNNEQFF.

The sample holds one count of this clone. The chain links TRBV9 to TRBJ2-1; TRBD1 agrees at 7 bases. Germline V gene data show CDR1 as SGDLS and CDR2 as YYNGEE. The CDR3 consists of 13 residues. J was trimmed by 9 bases and V by 0 bases; bases with no gene match: 3. In DNA form, the CDR3 reads TGTGCCAGCAGCGTAGTGACAGGGAGTGAGCAGTTCTTC. Translation: CASSVVTGSEQFF.

V is TRBV28 and J is TRBJ1-2; D is perhaps TRBD1 (5 bases). V lost 5 bases and J lost 4, with 17 bases in between. The CDR3 length is 15 residues. In germline, CDR1 is MDHEN, CDR2 SYDVKM. The CDR3 coding sequence is TGTGCCAGCAGTCCATTACGCCAGGGTTCCTATGGCTACACCTTC. Translating gives CASSPLRQGSYGYTF.

The chain links TRBV2 to TRBJ2-7; D may match TRBD1 or TRBD2 (6 bases each). CDR1 is SNHLY, CDR2 FYNNEI, per germline. V lost 8 bases, J lost 1 base, and 18 bases lay in between. The CDR3 consists of 15 residues. CDR3 DNA sequence: TGTGCCAGCCCCCTGAGGGGGGATGAATCCTACGAGCAGTACTTC. Encoded protein: CASPLRGDESYEQYF.

The chain employs TRBV19 and TRBJ1-1; the D is unclear. V was clipped by 4 bases and J by 0 bases, with 12 bases between them. The CDR3 consists of 15 residues. CDR1 is LNHDA, CDR2 SQIVND, per germline (reference sequence). As DNA, the CDR3 is TGTGCCAGTAGTACGGGGAGAGGGATGAACACTGAAGCTTTCTTT. Amino acid sequence: CASSTGRGMNTEAFF. Drawing the rest from reference TRBV19 and TRBJ1-1, the complete variable domain is DGGITQSPKYLFRKEGQNVTLSCEQNLNHDAMYWYRQDPGQGLRLIYYSQIVNDFQKGDIAEGYSVSREKKESFPLTVTSAQKNPTAFYLCASSTGRGMNTEAFFGQGTRLTVV.

J is TRBJ2-7 and V is TRBV5-1; TRBD1 is a possible D gene (6 bases). This CDR3 region has 13 residues. V lost 7 bases and J 7 bases, leaving 18 bases between the germline ends. CDR1 is SGHRS and CDR2 is YFSETQ in the germline V gene. The DNA for the CDR3 is TGCGCCAGCCGGGGACACCAGGACTGGGAGCAGTACTTC. This encodes CASRGHQDWEQYF.

The chain couples TRBV10-3 to TRBJ1-1; D gene unclear. V was clipped by 10 bases and J by 3 bases, with 18 bases between them. The CDR3 length is 14 residues. CDR1 is ENHRY, CDR2 SYGVKD, per germline. The CDR3 region is CATRRGIMDTEAFF. The CDR3 nucleotides are TGTGCCACCCGGAGAGGGATCATGGACACTGAAGCTTTCTTT.

The gene calls are TRBV4-2 and TRBJ2-7; the match to TRBD1 covers 7 bases. The CDR3 contains 15 residues. The junction had 8 bases not matched to a gene; V was cut back by 0 bases and J by 6 bases. Germline lookup yields CDR1 LGHNA and CDR2 YNFKEQ. The DNA for the CDR3 is TGTGCCAGCAGCCAAGACCTGACAGGGACACGCGAGCAGTACTTC. Translated, it gives CASSQDLTGTREQYF.

J is TRBJ2-5 and V is TRBV5-4; TRBD2 agrees at 9 bases. The DNA end is more similar to TRBJ2-7, so the J call may be wrong. CDR3 size: 16 residues. The germline V gene has CDR1 SGHNT and CDR2 YYREEE (reference sequence). DNA for the CDR3: TGTGCCAGCACCCAGCTGGCGGGAGGGCCGGTTAACGAGCAGTACTTC. Translating gives CASTQLAGGPVNEQYF.

This chain connects TRBV28 to TRBJ1-6; a possible D gene is TRBD1 (5 bases). The CDR3 sequence is 16 residues long. Trimming stripped 6 bases from V and 8 bases from J, with 20 bases between. Germline assignment: CDR1 MDHEN and CDR2 SYDVKM. CDR3 DNA: TGTGCCAGCAGCTCCACGGGGGGGGAGGTTGATTCACCCCTCCACTTT. Translating it yields CASSSTGGEVDSPLHF.

This clone is a singleton in its sample. The CDR3: CSVDIRRGADTQYF. The CDR3 DNA reads TGCAGCGTTGATATTCGGCGGGGGGCAGATACGCAGTATTTT. The rearrangement joins TRBV29-1 to TRBJ2-3; TRBD2 aligns across 8 bases. There are 14 residues in the CDR3. Germline CDR1 reads SQVTM; CDR2 reads ANQGSEA. Trimming took 3 bases from V and 4 from J; bases not matched to a gene: 6.

This sequence joins TRBV7-2 and TRBJ2-5; D perhaps matches TRBD2 (5 bases). The CDR3 sequence is 13 residues long. Trimming took 3 bases from V and 6 from J, leaving 11 bases between them. CDR1 and CDR2 (germline): SGHTA, FQGNSA. The CDR3 nucleotides are TGTGCCAGCAGCTTCGGACTGGGGAAGACCCAGTACTTC. Its protein is CASSFGLGKTQYF.

This clone is a singleton in its sample. V and J are TRBV7-2 and TRBJ2-5, with 8 nucleotides matching TRBD2. This CDR3 is built from 16 residues. The V gene end was trimmed by 4 bases and the J gene end by 1 base; junction bases not matched to a gene: 8. From germline, CDR1 is SGHTA and CDR2 FQGNSA. CDR3: CASSYSGAGSQETQYF. CDR3 DNA: TGTGCCAGCAGCTATAGCGGGGCCGGGTCCCAAGAGACCCAGTACTTC.

The CDR3 protein is CASSSSWRTSGGALDTQYF. DNA of the CDR3: TGCGCCAGCAGCTCCTCGTGGAGGACTAGCGGGGGGGCCCTCGATACGCAGTATTTT. The chain carries TRBV5-1 and TRBJ2-3, with 15 bases identical to TRBD2. From germline, CDR1 is SGHRS and CDR2 YFSETQ. The CDR3 is 19 amino acids. Unmatched junction bases numbered 14, after V lost 3 bases and J lost 6 bases.

For the CDR3, the DNA is TGTGCCAGCCCCCTTCCCCCCCGGGGGGGACCGCTCGAGCAGTACTTC. Translating gives CASPLPPRGGPLEQYF. The V gene is TRBV5-8, the J gene TRBJ2-7; 8 nucleotides agree with TRBD2. The CDR3 loop spans 16 amino acids. CDR1 SGHTS and CDR2 YDEGEE come from the germline V gene. After removal of 7 bases from V and 6 bases from J, the junction contained 18 bases not matched to a gene.

The V call is TRBV5-6, the J call TRBJ2-1; no clear D gene. Trimming stripped 4 bases from V and 0 bases from J, with 17 bases between. The CDR3 is 17 amino acids. From germline, CDR1 is SGHDT and CDR2 YYEEEE. In DNA, the CDR3 is TGTGCCAGCAGCCAGGAGATGGGCTACCGCTCCTACAATGAGCAGTTCTTC. Protein product: CASSQEMGYRSYNEQFF.

V is TRBV10-3 and J is TRBJ2-7; D gene unclear. Germline CDR1 is ENHRY and CDR2 is SYGVKD. V was cut by 5 bases and J by 6 bases, with 11 bases left in between. This CDR3 contains 12 residues. The CDR3 loop is CAISPAVGEQYF. Here the CDR3 DNA reads TGTGCCATCAGTCCCGCGGTCGGCGAGCAGTACTTC.